This T cell receptor beta chain was captured by sequencing in a study of technical replicates of blood from several donors. The length of the CDR3 is 15 residues. Germline trimming cut 6 bases from V and 5 bases from J; bases unmatched to any gene: 7. Germline values: CDR1 LNHDA, CDR2 SQIVND (reference sequence). Some clones are missing from TCRdb's copy, which holds only in-frame ones; the method was immunoSEQ multiplex PCR. The sample has about 88,000 clones, less than 95% seen once. Sequencing was performed on T cells isolated from PBMCs. The V and J genes are TRBV19 and TRBJ2-2; 9 nucleotides line up with TRBD1. This TCR was recovered from a human donor in good health. CDR3 amino acids: CASRKQGANTGELFF. CDR3 bases: TGTGCCAGTAGAAAACAGGGGGCAAATACCGGGGAGCTGTTTTTT.